This T cell receptor beta chain was captured by sequencing in a study of T cell changes during pregnancy in multiple sclerosis. There are 14 residues in the CDR3. The germline V gene encodes CDR1 LGHNA and CDR2 YNFKEQ. V was clipped by 1 base and J by 4 bases; unmatched bases: 4. Sequenced by immunoSEQ multiplex PCR; TCRdb stores in-frame clones only, minus some. The sample has under 85,000 clones, around nine tenths seen once. The chain couples TRBV4-2 to TRBJ2-7, with 7 bases aligning to TRBD1. This material consisted of peripheral blood, taken in the third trimester of pregnancy. This sequence was found in a female donor in good health, enrolled as a control in a pregnancy study. In nucleotides, the CDR3 is TGTGCCAGCAGCCAAGGAGGGGGCGGGTACGAGCAGTACTTC. Protein product: CASSQGGGGYEQYF.